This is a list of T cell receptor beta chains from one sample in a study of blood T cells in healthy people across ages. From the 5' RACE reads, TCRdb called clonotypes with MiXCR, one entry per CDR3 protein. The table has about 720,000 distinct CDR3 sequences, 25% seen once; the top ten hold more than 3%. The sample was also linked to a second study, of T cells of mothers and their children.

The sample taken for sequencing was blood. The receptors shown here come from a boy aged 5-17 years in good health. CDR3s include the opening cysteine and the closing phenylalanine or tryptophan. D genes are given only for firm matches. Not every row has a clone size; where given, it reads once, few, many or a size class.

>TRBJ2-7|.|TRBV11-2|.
CASSLRGTVAYEQYF
TGTGCCAGCAGCTTACGGGGGACAGTCGCCTACGAGCAGTACTTC
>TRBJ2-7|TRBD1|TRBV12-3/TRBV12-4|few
CASRRTGGTYEQYF
TGTGCCAGCAGAAGGACAGGGGGAACCTACGAGCAGTACTTC
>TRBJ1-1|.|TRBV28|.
CASSPVRTGNTEAFF
TGTGCCAGCAGTCCAGTTAGAACAGGGAACACTGAAGCTTTCTTT
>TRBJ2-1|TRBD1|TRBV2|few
CASSGTAEQFF
TGTGCCAGCAGCGGGACAGCTGAGCAGTTCTTC
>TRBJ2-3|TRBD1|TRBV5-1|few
CASSSPPTGGMVRNAQYF
TGCGCCAGCAGCTCCCCTCCTACAGGGGGAATGGTACGAAATGCGCAGTATTTT
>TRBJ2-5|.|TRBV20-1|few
CSAQLGMGLQETQYF
TGTAGTGCCCAGTTGGGGATGGGACTTCAAGAGACCCAGTACTTC
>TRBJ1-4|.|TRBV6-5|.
CASSYSGGETNEKLFF
TGTGCCAGCAGTTACTCGGGCGGGGAAACTAATGAAAAACTGTTTTTT
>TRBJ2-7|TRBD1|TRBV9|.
CASSEEGADEQYF
TGTGCCAGCAGCGAAGAGGGGGCAGACGAGCAGTACTTC
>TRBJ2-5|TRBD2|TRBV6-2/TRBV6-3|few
CASSYWGGETQYF
TGTGCCAGCAGTTACTGGGGGGGAGAGACCCAGTACTTC
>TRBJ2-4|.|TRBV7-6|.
CASSLGGGEGDIQYF
TGTGCCAGCAGCTTAGGTGGCGGGGAAGGGGACATTCAGTACTTC
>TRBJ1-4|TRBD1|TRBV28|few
CASSLGPDRVNEKLFF
TGTGCCAGCAGTTTGGGGCCCGACAGGGTAAATGAAAAACTGTTTTTT
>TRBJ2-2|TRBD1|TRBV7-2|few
CASSKQGAGGELFF
TGTGCCAGCAGCAAGCAGGGGGCGGGCGGGGAGCTGTTTTTT
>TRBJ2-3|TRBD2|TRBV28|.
CASSLQRGHTDTQYF
TGTGCCAGCAGTTTACAGCGGGGGCACACAGATACGCAGTATTTT
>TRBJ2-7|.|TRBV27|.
CASSLGSGVEQYF
TGTGCCAGCAGTTTAGGATCAGGGGTCGAGCAGTACTTC
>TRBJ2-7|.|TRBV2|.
CASREGRTPFPLYF
TGTGCCAGCAGGGAGGGCAGAACCCCCTTCCCTCTGTACTTC
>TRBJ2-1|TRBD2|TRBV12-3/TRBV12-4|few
CASSILGLAGDSYNEQFF
TGTGCCAGCAGTATACTGGGACTAGCGGGGGACTCCTACAATGAGCAGTTCTTC
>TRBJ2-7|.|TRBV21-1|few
CASSKMKGLLHEQYF
TGTGCCAGCAGCAAGATGAAGGGACTCCTCCACGAGCAGTACTTC
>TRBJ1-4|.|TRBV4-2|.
CASSPEGWGEKLFF
TGTGCCAGCAGCCCTGAAGGGTGGGGAGAAAAACTGTTTTTT
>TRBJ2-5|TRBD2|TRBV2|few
CASSGLAGVPSETQYF
TGTGCCAGCAGTGGACTAGCGGGAGTACCTTCAGAGACCCAGTACTTC
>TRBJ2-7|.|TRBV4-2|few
CASSLEAGAVDEQYF
TGTGCCAGCAGCCTCGAGGCAGGGGCAGTGGACGAGCAGTACTTC
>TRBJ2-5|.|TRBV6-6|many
CASSTGVQETQYF
TGTGCCAGCAGTACCGGGGTCCAAGAGACCCAGTACTTC
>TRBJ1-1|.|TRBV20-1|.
CSPLSPEAFF
TGCAGTCCTTTATCTCCTGAAGCTTTCTTT